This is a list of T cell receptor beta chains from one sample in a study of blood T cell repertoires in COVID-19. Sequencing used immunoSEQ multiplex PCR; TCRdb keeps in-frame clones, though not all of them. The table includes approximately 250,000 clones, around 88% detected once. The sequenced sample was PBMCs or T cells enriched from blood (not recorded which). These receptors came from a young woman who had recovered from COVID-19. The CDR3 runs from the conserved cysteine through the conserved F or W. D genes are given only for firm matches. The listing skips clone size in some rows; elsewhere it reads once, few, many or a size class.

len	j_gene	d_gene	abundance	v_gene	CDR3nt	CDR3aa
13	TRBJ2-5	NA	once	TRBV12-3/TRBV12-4	TGTGCCAGCAGTTTGGGGCAGCTCGAGACCCAGTACTTC	CASSLGQLETQYF
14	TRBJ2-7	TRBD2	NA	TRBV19	TGTGCCAGTAGTACCCCGGGACTAAGCTACGAGCAGTACTTC	CASSTPGLSYEQYF
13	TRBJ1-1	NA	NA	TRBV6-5	TGTGCCAGCAGTTACTCTACGGACAACTATGCTTTCTTT	CASSYSTDNYAFF
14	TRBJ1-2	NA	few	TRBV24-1	TGTGCCACCAGTGATGCGGCGACCACCTATGGCTACACCTTC	CATSDAATTYGYTF
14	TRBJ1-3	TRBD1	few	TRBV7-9	TGTGCCAGCAGCCAAACAGGGGCTGGAAACACCATATATTTT	CASSQTGAGNTIYF
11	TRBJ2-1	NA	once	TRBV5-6	TGTGCCAGCAGCTTGTATTCTGAGCAGTTCTTC	CASSLYSEQFF
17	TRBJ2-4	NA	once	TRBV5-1	TGCGCCAGCAGCCTCCCCTCGACAGGCCTCGGGTACAACATTCAGTACTTC	CASSLPSTGLGYNIQYF
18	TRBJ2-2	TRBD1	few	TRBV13	TGTGCCAGCAGCTTCCGTCCGGGGACAGGGTTGAACACCGGGGAGCTGTTTTTT	CASSFRPGTGLNTGELFF
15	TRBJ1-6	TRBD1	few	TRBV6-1	TGTGCCAGCAGTGACCAGGGGGGAAAGGATTCACCCCTCCACTTT	CASSDQGGKDSPLHF
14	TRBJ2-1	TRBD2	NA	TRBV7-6	TGTGCCAGCAGCTTGGGACTAGCGGACAATGAGCAGTTCTTC	CASSLGLADNEQFF
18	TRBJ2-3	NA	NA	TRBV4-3	TGCGCCAGCAGCCAAGACCCCCAGACAAACGAAGCCACAGATACGCAGTATTTT	CASSQDPQTNEATDTQYF
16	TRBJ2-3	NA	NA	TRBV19	TGTGCCAGTAGGCTCCGGGACACAAGGCCGGGGGATACGCAGTATTTT	CASRLRDTRPGDTQYF
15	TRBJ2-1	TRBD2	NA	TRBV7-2	TGTGCCAGCAGCTTTAACGGGAGGGCCTCAAATGAGCAGTTCTTC	CASSFNGRASNEQFF
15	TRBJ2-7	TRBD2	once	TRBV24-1	TGTGCCACCAGTCCCAGCGGGAGGGGGTCCTACGAGCAGTACTTC	CATSPSGRGSYEQYF
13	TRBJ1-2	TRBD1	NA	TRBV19	TGTGCCAGTAGGTTGGACAGGAACTATGGCTACACCTTC	CASRLDRNYGYTF
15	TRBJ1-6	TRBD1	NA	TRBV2	TGTGCCAGCAGCCGACAGGGGGAGAATAATTCACCCCTCCACTTT	CASSRQGENNSPLHF
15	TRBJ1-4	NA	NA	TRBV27	TGTGCCAGCAGTCGCATCCGGGACTCCGATGAAAAACTGTTTTTT	CASSRIRDSDEKLFF
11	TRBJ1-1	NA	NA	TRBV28	TGTGCCAGCAGCTGGAGTCAGGAAGCTTTCTTT	CASSWSQEAFF
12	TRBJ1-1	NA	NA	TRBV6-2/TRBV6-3	TGTGCCAGCAGTTACCACGCGGGCGAAGCTTTCTTT	CASSYHAGEAFF
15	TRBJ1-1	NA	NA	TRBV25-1	TGTGCCAGCAGTGATACCCTTGGGGCCCTTTCTGAAGCTTTCTTT	CASSDTLGALSEAFF
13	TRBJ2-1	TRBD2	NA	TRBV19	TGTGCCAGTACTAGCGGTCACCCCAATGAGCAGTTCTTC	CASTSGHPNEQFF
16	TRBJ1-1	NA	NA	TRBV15	TGTGCCACCGCGGCGGGGATTACAGTCATGAACACTGAAGCTTTCTTT	CATAAGITVMNTEAFF
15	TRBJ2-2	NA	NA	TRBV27	TGTGCCAGCAGTTTAGGGCAGGGCAACACCGGGGAGCTGTTTTTT	CASSLGQGNTGELFF
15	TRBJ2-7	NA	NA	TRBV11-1	TGTGCCAGCAGCTCAGACCTAGCGTCTTCCTACGAGCAGTACTTC	CASSSDLASSYEQYF